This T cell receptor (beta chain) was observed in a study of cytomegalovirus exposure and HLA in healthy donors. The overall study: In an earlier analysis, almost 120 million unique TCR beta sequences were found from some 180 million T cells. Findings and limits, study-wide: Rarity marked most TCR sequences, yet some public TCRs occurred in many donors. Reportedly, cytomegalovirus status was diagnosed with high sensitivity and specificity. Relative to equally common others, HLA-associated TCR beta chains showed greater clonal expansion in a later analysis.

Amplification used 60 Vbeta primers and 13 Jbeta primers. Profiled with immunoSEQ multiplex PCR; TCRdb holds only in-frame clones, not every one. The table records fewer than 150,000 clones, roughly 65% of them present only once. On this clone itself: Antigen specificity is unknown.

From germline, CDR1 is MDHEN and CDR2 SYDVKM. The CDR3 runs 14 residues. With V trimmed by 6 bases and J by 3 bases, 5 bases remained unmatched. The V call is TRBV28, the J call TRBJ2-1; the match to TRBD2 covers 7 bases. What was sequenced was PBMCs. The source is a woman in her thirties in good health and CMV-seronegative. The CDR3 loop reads CASRGGPNYNEQFF. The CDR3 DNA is TGTGCCAGCAGGGGAGGGCCCAACTACAATGAGCAGTTCTTC.